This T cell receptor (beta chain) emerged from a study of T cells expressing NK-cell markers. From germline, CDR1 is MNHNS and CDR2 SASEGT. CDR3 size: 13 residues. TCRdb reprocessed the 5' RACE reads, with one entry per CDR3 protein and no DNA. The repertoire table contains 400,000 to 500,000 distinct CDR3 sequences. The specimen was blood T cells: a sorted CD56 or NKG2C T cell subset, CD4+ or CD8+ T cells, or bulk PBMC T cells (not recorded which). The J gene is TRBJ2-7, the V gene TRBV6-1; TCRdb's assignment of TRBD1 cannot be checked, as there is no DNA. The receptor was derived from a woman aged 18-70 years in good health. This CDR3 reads CASRARGPHEQYF.